This TCR beta chain originates from a study of control samples from healthy donors and cancer patients. With V trimmed by 0 bases and J by 1 base, 5 bases remained unmatched. CDR3 length: 16 residues. CDR1 is SGDLS and CDR2 is YYNGEE in the germline V gene. The repertoire was sequenced with immunoSEQ multiplex PCR; TCRdb's copy has only in-frame clones and lacks some. Of 120,000 or so clones in the sample, around 90% were seen once. The TCR sequence derives from a man younger than 35 in good health. V gene TRBV9 combines with J gene TRBJ2-5; 8 bases line up with TRBD1. Sequenced sample: blood. This chain's CDR3 is CASSVAPGQGQETQYF. CDR3 DNA sequence: TGTGCCAGCAGCGTAGCGCCCGGACAGGGCCAAGAGACCCAGTACTTC.